This TCR beta chain was observed in a study of blood T cells in healthy people across ages. Whole-study findings and limits: A roughly linear age-dependent decrease characterized TCR beta diversity per million T cells.

Then a second PCR, running about 7 to 11 cycles, was carried out with a sample-barcoded 5' primer and a J-beta primer mix. Every molecule of cDNA carried a tag from a template-switch adaptor with 12 random nucleotides. The yield of each sample was at least 2.5 million CDR3-containing paired-end reads. MiXCR, applied by TCRdb to the 5' RACE reads, yields one record per CDR3 protein. The profile covers about 800,000 distinct CDR3 sequences, with just under 25% appearing a single time and roughly 3.5% taken by the ten largest. On this clonotype itself: Its specificity is not known.

A further study also used this sample, focusing on T cells of mothers and their children.

This TCR came from a boy aged 10-17 years in good health. Sequencing was done on a sample of blood.

The CDR3 sequence: CASSQEGNYNEQFF. Here the CDR3 DNA reads TGCGCCAGCAGCCAAGAGGGGAACTACAATGAGCAGTTCTTC. This sequence joins TRBV4-1 and TRBJ2-5; D uncertain. The DNA end is more similar to TRBJ2-1, so the J call may be wrong. The CDR3 totals 14 residues. CDR1 is MGHRA, CDR2 YSYEKL, per germline.